The 14 T cell receptor beta chains below all came from one sample that was sequenced in a study of blood T cell repertoires in COVID-19. Measured with immunoSEQ multiplex PCR; TCRdb has only the in-frame clones, and not every one. The sample holds 74,000 or so clones, 89% seen once. Sample: peripheral blood. The receptors were gathered from a man aged 50-60 years with active COVID-19.

The genes are TRBV27 and TRBJ2-7; TRBD2 aligns across 7 bases. Germline lookup yields CDR1 MNHEY and CDR2 SMNVEV (reference sequence). This CDR3 region has 15 residues. V gave up 3 bases and J gave up 5 bases; unmatched junction bases: 10. CDR3 DNA: TGTGCCAGCAGTTTGGAATCGGCTAGCGGTAACGAGCAGTACTTC. Translated, it gives CASSLESASGNEQYF.

The J gene is TRBJ2-1, the V gene TRBV6-2 or TRBV6-3; the match to TRBD2 covers 7 bases. CDR3 length: 14 residues. From germline, CDR1 is MNHEY and CDR2 SVGEGT. With V trimmed by 2 bases and J by 8 bases, 6 bases remained unmatched. CDR3 DNA: TGTGCCAGCAGTTACGAGGGACTAAACGATGAGCAGTTCTTC. Translated: CASSYEGLNDEQFF.

The chain uses TRBV7-9 and TRBJ1-2, with 10 bases matching TRBD1. V lost 4 bases, J lost 2 bases, and 4 bases stayed unmatched. The CDR3 is 15 residues long. The germline V gene has CDR1 SEHNR and CDR2 FQNEAQ (reference sequence). The CDR3 sequence: CASSSADRGNYGYTF. In nucleotides, the CDR3 is TGTGCCAGCAGCTCCGCGGACAGGGGGAACTATGGCTACACCTTC. The full variable domain, rest sourced from reference TRBV7-9 and TRBJ1-2, is DTGVSQNPRHKITKRGQNVTFRCDPISEHNRLYWYRQTLGQGPEFLTYFQNEAQLEKSRLLSDRFSAERPKGSFSTLEIQRTEQGDSAMYLCASSSADRGNYGYTFGSGTRLTVV.

V and J are TRBV2 and TRBJ2-7; TRBD1 matches at 10 bases. Germline CDR1 is SNHLY and CDR2 is FYNNEI. The CDR3 is 15 amino acids. The ends lost 6 bases at V and 6 bases at J; junction bases unmatched: 11. The CDR3 protein is CASRERQGAMLEQYF. The CDR3 nucleotides read TGTGCCAGCAGGGAACGACAGGGGGCAATGCTCGAGCAGTACTTC.

In regard to this clone: The junction departs from the called germline gene at one end, perhaps through a read error. This rearrangement joins TRBV5-6 to TRBJ1-1; 9 bases match TRBD1. There are 15 residues in the CDR3. Germline lookup yields CDR1 SGHDT and CDR2 YYEEEE. The CDR3 DNA follows: TGTGCCAGCACCTTGACAGGGGGTAGGGGGACTGAAGCTTTCTTT. Residues: CASTLTGGRGTEAFF.

The rearrangement uses TRBV7-9 and TRBJ1-1; no reliable D call. The germline V and J ends were trimmed by 4 bases and 4 bases, with 10 bases remaining between them. This CDR3 has 13 residues. CDR1 is SEHNR and CDR2 is FQNEAQ in the germline V gene (reference sequence). The CDR3 region has the DNA TGTGCCAGCAGCTCCCATCAACTCACTGAAGCTTTCTTT. Amino acid sequence: CASSSHQLTEAFF.

The chain combines TRBV10-3 with TRBJ2-5, with 7 bases identical to TRBD2. The J segment lost 4 bases and the V segment lost 8 bases, leaving 1 base of the junction unmatched. Germline V gene data show CDR1 as ENHRY and CDR2 as SYGVKD. The CDR3 runs 11 residues. CDR3 bases: TGTGCCATCTCTAGCGGAGAGACCCAGTACTTC. It specifies CAISSGETQYF.

The CDR3 coding sequence is TGTGCCAGCAGCGCGGACAGGCATAGAGAGCAGTACTTC. This gives the protein CASSADRHREQYF. The chain employs TRBV9 and TRBJ2-7; 7 bases are shared with TRBD1. The germline V gene encodes CDR1 SGDLS and CDR2 YYNGEE. There are 13 residues in the CDR3. Losses at the gene ends were 3 bases for V and 7 bases for J; bases not matched to a gene: 7.

V is TRBV12-3 or TRBV12-4 and J is TRBJ2-1; weak D call: TRBD2 (5 bases). CDR3 length equals 13 residues. The germline V and J ends were trimmed by 6 bases and 4 bases, with 10 bases remaining between them. The CDR3 nucleotides read TGTGCCAGCAGCCTGCAGCGGTACAATGAGCAGTTCTTC. Translated: CASSLQRYNEQFF.

The chain joins TRBV19 to TRBJ1-5, with D hard to call. CDR3 length: 14 residues. Between the trimmed V and J ends, which lost 6 bases and 4 bases, there was a span of 13 bases. CDR1 LNHDA and CDR2 SQIVND come from the germline V gene (reference sequence). DNA of the CDR3: TGTGCCAGTAGGCTCGGACTCGGAAATCAGCCCCAGCATTTT. It translates to CASRLGLGNQPQHF. Full variable domain (missing parts from reference TRBV19 and TRBJ1-5): DGGITQSPKYLFRKEGQNVTLSCEQNLNHDAMYWYRQDPGQGLRLIYYSQIVNDFQKGDIAEGYSVSREKKESFPLTVTSAQKNPTAFYLCASRLGLGNQPQHFGDGTRLSIL.

In this sample, this clone turned up once. The CDR3 sequence is CASSLNGRGLDEQYF. The CDR3 DNA reads TGCGCCAGCAGCTTGAATGGCAGGGGGCTCGACGAGCAGTACTTC. This chain connects TRBV5-1 to TRBJ2-7; 8 bases agree with TRBD1. The ends lost 1 base at V and 5 bases at J; junction bases unmatched: 8. The CDR3 runs to 15 residues. The V gene's germline CDR1 is SGHRS and CDR2 YFSETQ.

The CDR3 protein is CASSSQRGATGELFF. CDR3 coding DNA: TGCGCCAGCAGCTCCCAGCGGGGGGCCACCGGGGAGCTGTTTTTT. The chain uses TRBV5-1 and TRBJ2-2; 9 bases match TRBD2. The CDR3 runs to 15 residues. Looked up from germline, CDR1 is SGHRS and CDR2 is YFSETQ. The trim removed 3 bases at V and 4 bases at J, leaving 4 bases unmatched. The variable domain in full, completed from reference TRBV5-1 and TRBJ2-2, reads KAGVTQTPRYLIKTRGQQVTLSCSPISGHRSVSWYQQTPGQGLQFLFEYFSETQRNKGNFPGRFSGRQFSNSRSEMNVSTLELGDSALYLCASSSQRGATGELFFGEGSRLTVL.

The chain carries TRBV19 and TRBJ2-4; no clear D. Trimming pared 1 base from V and 9 bases from J, leaving 10 bases between. The CDR3 has 13 amino acids. Germline CDR1 reads LNHDA; CDR2 reads SQIVND (reference sequence). The CDR3 reads CASSIGPESIQYF. The DNA for the CDR3 is TGTGCCAGTAGTATAGGGCCGGAGAGCATTCAGTACTTC.

V is TRBV15 and J is TRBJ1-4, with no clear D. The V gene lost 2 bases and the J gene lost 5 bases, with 3 bases spanning the gap. This CDR3 is 12 amino acids long. CDR1 is LNHNV and CDR2 is YYDKDF in the germline V gene (reference sequence). The CDR3 region is CATSRPNEKLFF. DNA for the CDR3: TGTGCCACCAGCAGACCAAATGAAAAACTGTTTTTT.